This T cell receptor (beta chain) stems from a study of graft-versus-host responses after intestinal transplantation. Study information: Once they had received anti-thymocyte globulin induction, all recipients took tacrolimus and steroids for approximately 3 years.

V lost 6 bases, J lost 3 bases, and 3 bases lay in between. The length of the CDR3 is 11 residues. Germline loops: CDR1 MDHEN, CDR2 SYDVKM. General observations from the study: Some patients had graft-donor T cell macrochimerism. In their allografts, the ratios of graft-versus-host to host-versus-graft T cell clones were high. Some GvH clones were seen earlier in gut or blood, suggesting intestinal origin. HvG clone declines early post-transplant were associated with peak circulating GvH levels.

Only in-frame clones appear in the TCRdb table, and some are missing; sequencing was by immunoSEQ multiplex PCR. Of more than 95,000 clones in the sample, 90% are singletons; the top ten hold about 0.18%. A note on this clone: The antigen is not known.

This chain connects TRBV28 to TRBJ1-5, with D hard to call. This sample comprised unstimulated CD4+ T cells sorted from spleen or lymph node cells, obtained before intestinal transplant. The TCR was taken from a human donor who received an intestinal transplant. The CDR3 loop is CASSYNQPQHF. The CDR3 DNA sequence: TGTGCCAGCAGCTACAATCAGCCCCAGCATTTT.